The 30 T cell receptor beta chains below come from one sample, sequenced in a study of T cells in Graves' hyperthyroidism and ophthalmopathy. Regions amplified from RNA transcripts were the TCR beta CDR3 regions. First-round RT-PCR of the TCR CDR3 relied on the HTBI primer set. TCRdb used MiXCR to reprocess the multiplex PCR reads, holding one entry per CDR3 protein. The table includes hundreds of thousands of distinct CDR3 sequences, roughly 40% detected once. The sample taken for sequencing was blood. These receptors came from a man in his late teens or twenties with Graves' hyperthyroidism.

This clonotype has ten or more counts. CDR3 nucleotide sequence: TGCAGTGCTGTGACTAGCAGCACCGGGGAGCTGTTTTTT. Its translation is CSAVTSSTGELFF. The J gene is TRBJ2-2, the V gene TRBV20-1, with 7 bases that match TRBD2. This CDR3 contains 13 residues. CDR1 and CDR2 (germline): DFQATT, SNEGSKA (reference sequence). J lost 4 bases, V lost 5 bases, and 4 bases had no gene match.

This clonotype was seen repeatedly, ten times or more. The chain recombines TRBV5-6 with TRBJ2-7, with D tentatively TRBD1 (6 bases). CDR1 and CDR2 (germline): SGHDT, YYEEEE. Trimming shortened V by 4 bases and J by 3 bases, and 20 bases separated the two germline ends. This CDR3 has 16 amino acids. The CDR3 DNA reads as TGTGCCAGCAGCCGTATCGAGGACAGCGCATTCTACGAGCAGTACTTC. This encodes CASSRIEDSAFYEQYF.

The chain uses TRBV7-9 and TRBJ1-5; D is ambiguous. CDR3 length: 13 residues. Germline V CDR1 and CDR2: SEHNR, FQNEAQ (reference sequence). The ends were cut back, 5 bases at V and 11 bases at J, with 16 bases in the middle. The CDR3 sequence: CASSQPNEGTQHF. In nucleotides, the CDR3 is TGTGCCAGCAGCCAGCCGAACGAGGGTACCCAGCATTTT.

The chain has TRBV15 and TRBJ2-7, with D possibly being TRBD2 (6 bases). The CDR3 length is 13 residues. Germline CDR1 is LNHNV and CDR2 is YYDKDF (reference sequence). The V gene lost 3 bases and the J gene lost 5 bases, with 11 bases spanning the gap. The CDR3 DNA follows: TGTGCCACCAGCAGCTCGGAGGGCCACGAGCAGTACTTC. Its protein product is CATSSSEGHEQYF.

Concerning this clonotype: The junction departs from the called germline gene at one end, perhaps through a read error. The V and J genes are TRBV9 and TRBJ2-7, with 11 bases matching TRBD1. Germline-derived CDR1 and CDR2 are SGDLS and YYNGEE. This CDR3 has 15 amino acids. CDR3 DNA sequence: TGTGCCAGCGGCGTCACGGGACAGGGGGTATACGAGCAGTACTTC. This codes for CASGVTGQGVYEQYF.

V and J are TRBV20-1 and TRBJ2-7, with 10 bases matching TRBD2. The CDR3 extends over 15 amino acids. Looked up from germline, CDR1 is DFQATT and CDR2 is SNEGSKA (reference sequence). With 4 bases clipped from V and 1 base from J, the junction kept 7 bases outside the gene matches. The CDR3 reads CSAMWASGSSYEQYF. The CDR3 bases are TGCAGTGCTATGTGGGCTAGCGGGAGTTCCTACGAGCAGTACTTC.

The chain combines TRBV5-1 with TRBJ1-4; TRBD1 is a possible D gene (5 bases). Trimming shortened V by 1 base and J by 7 bases, and 14 bases separated the two germline ends. The CDR3 is made up of 15 amino acids. Germline V lookup: CDR1 SGHRS, CDR2 YFSETQ. Here the CDR3 DNA reads TGCGCCAGCAGCTTGTCAGGGATTAGAGGTGAAAAACTGTTTTTT. Translated: CASSLSGIRGEKLFF. Using reference TRBV5-1 and TRBJ1-4 for the parts outside the CDR3, the full variable domain is KAGVTQTPRYLIKTRGQQVTLSCSPISGHRSVSWYQQTPGQGLQFLFEYFSETQRNKGNFPGRFSGRQFSNSRSEMNVSTLELGDSALYLCASSLSGIRGEKLFFGSGTQLSVL.

This clonotype was counted only a few times. The rearrangement links TRBV25-1 to TRBJ1-4; D gene uncertain. The CDR3 extends over 13 amino acids. V lost 6 bases to trimming and J lost 0 bases, with 5 bases between them. CDR1 and CDR2 from the germline V gene are MGHDK and SYGVNS. The DNA of the CDR3 is TGTGCCAGCAGAGCATCAACTAATGAAAAACTGTTTTTT. This gives the protein CASRASTNEKLFF. The whole variable domain, filled in from reference TRBV25-1 and TRBJ1-4, reads EADIYQTPRYLVIGTGKKITLECSQTMGHDKMYWYQQDPGMELHLIHYSYGVNSTEKGDLSSESTVSRIRTEHFPLTLESARPSHTSQYLCASRASTNEKLFFGSGTQLSVL.

A few counts support this clonotype. This rearrangement joins TRBV19 to TRBJ1-1; D call uncertain. Deletions cut 4 bases from V and 0 bases from J, with 12 bases between. This CDR3 is 15 amino acids long. Germline CDR1 and CDR2: LNHDA and SQIVND (reference sequence). The CDR3 DNA reads TGTGCCAGTAGTAGGTCCAGCCCCCTGAACACTGAAGCTTTCTTT. Translating it yields CASSRSSPLNTEAFF. Full variable domain (rest looked up from reference TRBV19 and TRBJ1-1): DGGITQSPKYLFRKEGQNVTLSCEQNLNHDAMYWYRQDPGQGLRLIYYSQIVNDFQKGDIAEGYSVSREKKESFPLTVTSAQKNPTAFYLCASSRSSPLNTEAFFGQGTRLTVV.

The chain joins TRBV5-1 to TRBJ2-1, with D possibly TRBD1 on 6 matching bases. The germline CDR1 and CDR2 sequences are SGHRS and YFSETQ. Trimming stripped 5 bases from V and 6 bases from J, with 9 bases between. The CDR3 runs to 12 residues. The CDR3, as DNA: TGCGCCAGCAGTTTACAGGGCAATGAGCAGTTCTTC. Encoded protein: CASSLQGNEQFF.

The table lists this clonotype with a few counts. The chain employs TRBV7-2 and TRBJ2-2; 9 positions match TRBD1. The CDR3 runs to 16 residues. CDR1 and CDR2 (germline): SGHTA, FQGNSA. Unmatched junction bases numbered 10, after V lost 5 bases and J lost 6 bases. For the CDR3, the DNA is TGTGCCAGCAGCATGCCGACAGGGGGAATCGCCGGGGAGCTGTTTTTT. It codes for CASSMPTGGIAGELFF. Together with reference TRBV7-2 and TRBJ2-2, the CDR3 gives the full variable domain: GAGVSQSPSNKVTEKGKDVELRCDPISGHTALYWYRQSLGQGLEFLIYFQGNSAPDKSGLPSDRFSAERTGGSVSTLTIQRTQQEDSAVYLCASSMPTGGIAGELFFGEGSRLTVL.

The chain uses TRBV15 and TRBJ2-7; tentatively, D is TRBD1 or TRBD2 (5 bases each). Trimming stripped 3 bases from V and 5 bases from J, with 14 bases between. The CDR3 is 14 residues long. Germline V gives CDR1 LNHNV, CDR2 YYDKDF (reference sequence). For the CDR3, the DNA is TGTGCCACCAGCAGCACGGGGACGAGGAACGAGCAGTACTTC. Its translation is CATSSTGTRNEQYF.

The chain joins TRBV6-2 or TRBV6-3 to TRBJ2-7; possibly TRBD1 for D (5 bases). V was cut by 7 bases and J by 0 bases, with 19 bases left in between. Germline CDR1 MNHEY, CDR2 SVGEGT. This CDR3 region has 16 residues. In nucleotides, the CDR3 is TGTGCCAGCACCCAGGTTGGACATTCGAGCTCCTACGAGCAGTACTTC. This encodes CASTQVGHSSSYEQYF.

The chain employs TRBV20-1 and TRBJ1-5; no clear D. Germline V gene data show CDR1 as DFQATT and CDR2 as SNEGSKA (reference sequence). With 1 base removed from V and 7 bases from J, the gap between germline ends came to 14 bases. The CDR3 has 14 residues. The CDR3 is CSARAYQSEQPQHF. DNA for the CDR3: TGCAGTGCTAGAGCGTACCAGTCTGAGCAGCCCCAGCATTTT.

The J gene is TRBJ2-5, the V gene TRBV19, with 7 bases fitting TRBD2. The junction had 2 bases not matched to a gene; V was cut back by 6 bases and J by 4 bases. From germline, CDR1 is LNHDA and CDR2 SQIVND (reference sequence). CDR3 size: 12 residues. The CDR3 here is CASSREAETQYF. The CDR3 bases are TGTGCCAGTAGCCGGGAGGCAGAGACCCAGTACTTC.

This clonotype was found many times. The chain uses TRBV15 and TRBJ1-3; maybe TRBD1 (6 bases). The CDR3 runs to 16 residues. Trimming shortened V by 4 bases and J by 1 base, and 14 bases separated the two germline ends. Germline CDR1 and CDR2: LNHNV and YYDKDF (reference sequence). The CDR3 DNA is TGTGCCACCAGCAAGGGCGGGACACTTTCTGGAAACACCATATATTTT. This translates into CATSKGGTLSGNTIYF.

This clonotype appeared a few times. The chain links TRBV9 to TRBJ1-6, with D perhaps TRBD1 (6 bases). CDR1 is SGDLS and CDR2 is YYNGEE in the germline V gene. The CDR3 spans 14 residues. V was cut by 3 bases and J by 7 bases, with 11 bases left in between. The CDR3 sequence: CASSGWGPNSPLHF. As DNA, the CDR3 is TGTGCCAGCAGCGGCTGGGGGCCGAATTCACCCCTCCACTTT.

This clonotype was found a few times. The junction differs from germline at one of its ends, possibly a read error. V and J are TRBV15 and TRBJ2-5; TRBD2 is a possible D gene (6 bases). The CDR3 is made up of 13 amino acids. The V gene's germline CDR1 is LNHNV and CDR2 YYDKDF (reference sequence). In DNA, the CDR3 is TGTGCCTCCAGAAACCCGGGAGAGGAGACCCAGTACTTC. Its protein product is CASRNPGEETQYF.

Notes on this clonotype: This may come from a read error, since a much larger clone is one base off. The chain uses TRBV29-1 and TRBJ2-7, with 9 positions matching TRBD1. V shed 0 bases and J 3 bases; nucleotides not matched to a gene: 6. Germline-derived CDR1 and CDR2 are SQVTM and ANQGSEA. The CDR3 loop spans 15 amino acids. CDR3 nucleotide sequence: TGCAGCGTTGAAGATGGGGGACAGGGTAGCTACGAGCAGTACTTC. Amino acid sequence: CSVEDGGQGSYEQYF.

This clonotype came up a few times. The chain uses TRBV4-1 and TRBJ1-4; weak D call: TRBD1 (6 bases). CDR1 is MGHRA and CDR2 is YSYEKL in the germline V gene. V lost 4 bases to trimming and J lost 0 bases, with 15 bases between them. The CDR3 extends over 17 amino acids. The CDR3 DNA is TGCGCCAGCAGCCCGTATCTTGAGGGGGCAACTAATGAAAAACTGTTTTTT. Protein product: CASSPYLEGATNEKLFF.

The chain combines TRBV2 with TRBJ1-1; 7 positions match TRBD1. Germline V CDR1 and CDR2: SNHLY, FYNNEI. The CDR3 has 13 amino acids. V shed 6 bases and J 11 bases; nucleotides not matched to a gene: 12. In nucleotides, the CDR3 is TGTGCCAGCAGAGGCCAAGAGGACAGGTTGGCTTTCTTT. Translation: CASRGQEDRLAFF.

The gene calls are TRBV11-2 and TRBJ1-1; D is possibly TRBD1 (5 bases). The CDR3 has 14 residues. Trimming cost V 3 bases and J 4 bases, with 12 bases left between them. Per germline, CDR1 SGHAT and CDR2 FQNNGV. CDR3 sequence (DNA): TGTGCCAGCAGCTTGATGGGGGGTGGCACTGAAGCTTTCTTT. As protein: CASSLMGGGTEAFF.

This clonotype was observed a single time. No conserved phenylalanine or tryptophan ends this CDR3, so it is likely a read error. The DNA is omitted, as the CDR3 cannot be located on it reliably, and the CDR3 follows TCRdb's listing. The rearrangement uses TRBV20-1 and TRBJ1-2. Germline V gene data show CDR1 as DFQATT and CDR2 as SNEGSKA (reference sequence). 8 amino acids form the CDR3, both terminal residues included. The CDR3 region is CSARGNLA.

V is TRBV7-3 and J is TRBJ1-1, with 8 bases matching TRBD1. Losses at the gene ends were 6 bases for V and 2 bases for J; bases not matched to a gene: 8. This CDR3 contains 15 residues. CDR1 SGHTA and CDR2 FQGTGA come from the germline V gene. This CDR3 is CASRKDRGNNTEAFF. CDR3 bases: TGTGCCAGCAGAAAAGACAGGGGAAATAACACTGAAGCTTTCTTT.

This clonotype was detected ten times or more. This chain links TRBV29-1 with TRBJ1-2; 9 positions match TRBD1. This CDR3 contains 13 residues. In germline, CDR1 is SQVTM, CDR2 ANQGSEA. V shed 7 bases, J shed 4 bases, and the junction held 7 bases outside the gene matches. The DNA for the CDR3 is TGCAGCGCCCAGACAGGGGGTGGCTATGGCTACACCTTC. Encoded protein: CSAQTGGGYGYTF. The full variable domain, completed using reference TRBV29-1 and TRBJ1-2, is SAVISQKPSRDICQRGTSLTIQCQVDSQVTMMFWYRQQPGQSLTLIATANQGSEATYESGFVIDKFPISRPNLTFSTLTVSNMSPEDSSIYLCSAQTGGGYGYTFGSGTRLTVV.

At least ten counts were recorded for this clonotype. The chain recombines TRBV2 with TRBJ2-7, with D unresolved. Trimming removed 4 bases at V and 4 bases at J, with 5 bases between. This CDR3 comprises 11 residues. The germline V gene has CDR1 SNHLY and CDR2 FYNNEI. CDR3 nucleotide sequence: TGTGCCAGCAGTGTGCGTTACGAGCAGTACTTC. It specifies CASSVRYEQYF.

This clonotype has only a few counts. This chain uses TRBV7-2 with TRBJ2-2, with a tentative D call TRBD2 (5 bases). The CDR3 is 14 residues long. Germline V lookup: CDR1 SGHTA, CDR2 FQGNSA. The germline V and J ends were trimmed by 8 bases and 1 base, with 11 bases remaining between them. The CDR3 DNA follows: TGTGCCAGCGGGAGCATGCGGAACACCGGGGAGCTGTTTTTT. Its protein product is CASGSMRNTGELFF. The whole variable domain, filled in from reference TRBV7-2 and TRBJ2-2, reads GAGVSQSPSNKVTEKGKDVELRCDPISGHTALYWYRQSLGQGLEFLIYFQGNSAPDKSGLPSDRFSAERTGGSVSTLTIQRTQQEDSAVYLCASGSMRNTGELFFGEGSRLTVL.

The V call is TRBV7-2, the J call TRBJ2-2; D not certain. Trimming took 9 bases from V and 1 from J, leaving 15 bases between them. CDR3 length: 15 residues. Germline loops: CDR1 SGHTA, CDR2 FQGNSA. For the CDR3, the DNA is TGTGCCAGTACGATCCTCTGGGAGAACACCGGGGAGCTGTTTTTT. It encodes CASTILWENTGELFF.

There are many counts of this clonotype. The chain is built from TRBV2 and TRBJ1-4; tentatively, D is TRBD1 (6 bases). CDR3 length: 14 residues. CDR1 SNHLY and CDR2 FYNNEI come from the germline V gene. Trimming pared 5 bases from V and 3 bases from J, leaving 10 bases between. This CDR3 reads CASSWGQSNEKLFF. CDR3 nucleotide sequence: TGTGCCAGCAGTTGGGGACAATCTAATGAAAAACTGTTTTTT.

This clonotype was recorded at least ten times. The CDR3 DNA reads as TGCAGCGTTGAATGGGAACGCGTCGGGGAGACCCAGTACTTC. It codes for CSVEWERVGETQYF. The genes are TRBV29-1 and TRBJ2-5, with D hard to call. V lost 2 bases and J 5 bases, leaving 15 bases between the germline ends. The germline CDR1 and CDR2 sequences are SQVTM and ANQGSEA. CDR3 size: 14 residues.